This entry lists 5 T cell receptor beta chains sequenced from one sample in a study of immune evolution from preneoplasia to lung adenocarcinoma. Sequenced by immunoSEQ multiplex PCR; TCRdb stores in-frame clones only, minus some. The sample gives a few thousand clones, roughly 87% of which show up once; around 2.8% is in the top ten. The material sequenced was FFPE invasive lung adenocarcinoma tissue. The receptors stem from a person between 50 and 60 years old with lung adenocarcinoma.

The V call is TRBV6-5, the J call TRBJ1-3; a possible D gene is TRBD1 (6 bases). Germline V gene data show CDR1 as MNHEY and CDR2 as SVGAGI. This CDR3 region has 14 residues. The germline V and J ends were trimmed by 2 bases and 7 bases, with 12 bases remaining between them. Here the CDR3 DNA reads TGTGCCAGCAGTTACGATCACAGGGTGAACACCATATATTTT. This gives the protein CASSYDHRVNTIYF.

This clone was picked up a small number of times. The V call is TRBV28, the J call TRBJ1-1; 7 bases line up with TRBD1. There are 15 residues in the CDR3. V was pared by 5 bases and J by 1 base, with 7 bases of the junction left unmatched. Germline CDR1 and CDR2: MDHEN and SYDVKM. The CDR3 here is CASSKGRQGNTEAFF. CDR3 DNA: TGTGCCAGCAGTAAGGGGAGACAGGGGAACACTGAAGCTTTCTTT. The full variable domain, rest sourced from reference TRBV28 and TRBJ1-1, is DVKVTQSSRYLVKRTGEKVFLECVQDMDHENMFWYRQDPGLGLRLIYFSYDVKMKEKGDIPEGYSVSREKKERFSLILESASTNQTSMYLCASSKGRQGNTEAFFGQGTRLTVV.

The CDR3 nucleotides are TGTGCCAGCACCCCGACAGGGGCCATCGAGCAGTACTTC. Amino acids: CASTPTGAIEQYF. The chain carries TRBV11-2 and TRBJ2-7; 8 nucleotides line up with TRBD1. The CDR3 is 13 residues long. With 7 bases clipped from V and 6 bases from J, the junction kept 8 bases outside the gene matches. Germline lookup yields CDR1 SGHAT and CDR2 FQNNGV.

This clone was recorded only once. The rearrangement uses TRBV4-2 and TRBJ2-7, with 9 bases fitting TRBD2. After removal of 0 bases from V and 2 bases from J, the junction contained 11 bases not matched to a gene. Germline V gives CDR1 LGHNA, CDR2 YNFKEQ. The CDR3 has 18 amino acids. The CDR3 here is CASSQDRRSASGAYEQYF. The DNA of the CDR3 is TGTGCCAGCAGCCAAGATCGTCGGTCGGCTAGCGGGGCCTACGAGCAGTACTTC.

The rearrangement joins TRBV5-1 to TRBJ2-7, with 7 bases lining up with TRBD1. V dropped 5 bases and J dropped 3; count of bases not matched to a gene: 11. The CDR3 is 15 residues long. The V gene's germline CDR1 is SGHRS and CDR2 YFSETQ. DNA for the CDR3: TGCGCCAGCAGGTATCGGACAGGAGGATACTACGAGCAGTACTTC. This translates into CASRYRTGGYYEQYF. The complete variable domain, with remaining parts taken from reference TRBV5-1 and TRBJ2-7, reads KAGVTQTPRYLIKTRGQQVTLSCSPISGHRSVSWYQQTPGQGLQFLFEYFSETQRNKGNFPGRFSGRQFSNSRSEMNVSTLELGDSALYLCASRYRTGGYYEQYFGPGTRLTVT.